These T cell receptor beta chains were read from a single sample in a study of T cells in Graves' hyperthyroidism and ophthalmopathy. TCRdb processed the multiplex PCR reads anew with MiXCR; each CDR3 protein has one entry. The table records 300,000 or so distinct CDR3 sequences, roughly 18% of them present only once. Sequencing was performed on blood. Receptors were obtained from a woman in her 50s with Graves' hyperthyroidism. CDR3s include the opening cysteine and the closing phenylalanine or tryptophan. The D gene is left open where the match is weak.

V gene: TRBV15; D gene: -; J gene: TRBJ2-1; CDR3 protein: CATSRGDDQFF
V gene: TRBV20-1; D gene: TRBD1; J gene: TRBJ1-2; CDR3 protein: CSARGDSYGYTF
V gene: TRBV7-8; D gene: -; J gene: TRBJ1-2; CDR3 protein: CASSSLGRNGYTF
V gene: TRBV6-6; D gene: -; J gene: TRBJ1-5; CDR3 protein: CASSYFGGAGMSQPQHF
V gene: TRBV20-1; D gene: -; J gene: TRBJ1-5; CDR3 protein: CSARDPDSPNQPQHF
V gene: TRBV2; D gene: TRBD1; J gene: TRBJ2-5; CDR3 protein: CASRISSYRGWETQYF
V gene: TRBV11-2; D gene: TRBD2; J gene: TRBJ2-5; CDR3 protein: CASSKGGAGGLQETQYF
V gene: TRBV27; D gene: TRBD2; J gene: TRBJ2-7; CDR3 protein: CASSLAAGPYEQYF
V gene: TRBV6-1; D gene: TRBD1; J gene: TRBJ1-2; CDR3 protein: CASSPQGVLYGYTF
V gene: TRBV20-1; D gene: TRBD1; J gene: TRBJ1-1; CDR3 protein: CSAIGGQGRNTEAFF
V gene: TRBV2; D gene: -; J gene: TRBJ2-1; CDR3 protein: CASTQGGAARFNEQFF
V gene: TRBV7-3; D gene: -; J gene: TRBJ2-2; CDR3 protein: CASRLSGNTGELFF
V gene: TRBV7-9; D gene: -; J gene: TRBJ1-5; CDR3 protein: CASSLARGDQPQHF
V gene: TRBV11-2; D gene: -; J gene: TRBJ2-4; CDR3 protein: CASSPGPPAIQYF
V gene: TRBV15; D gene: -; J gene: TRBJ2-5; CDR3 protein: CATSSIAGETQYF
V gene: TRBV6-1; D gene: TRBD1; J gene: TRBJ1-2; CDR3 protein: CASSDPSSRGQGNYGYTF
V gene: TRBV4-2; D gene: TRBD2; J gene: TRBJ2-3; CDR3 protein: CASSQEGLATTDTQYF
V gene: TRBV6-1; D gene: TRBD2; J gene: TRBJ2-3; CDR3 protein: CASSSGLVRTDTQYF
V gene: TRBV3-1; D gene: -; J gene: TRBJ1-1; CDR3 protein: CASSQRGTEAFF
V gene: TRBV7-3; D gene: -; J gene: TRBJ2-3; CDR3 protein: CASSLDGPTDTQYF
V gene: TRBV30; D gene: -; J gene: TRBJ2-5; CDR3 protein: CAWSGDRRETQYF
V gene: TRBV5-5; D gene: -; J gene: TRBJ1-1; CDR3 protein: CASSLFRWGNTEAFF
V gene: TRBV2; D gene: TRBD2; J gene: TRBJ2-1; CDR3 protein: CASSARGLADNEQFF
V gene: TRBV6-6; D gene: -; J gene: TRBJ1-1; CDR3 protein: CASSYSAGTNTEAFF
V gene: TRBV7-3; D gene: -; J gene: TRBJ1-2; CDR3 protein: CASYRVGGYTF
V gene: TRBV27; D gene: -; J gene: TRBJ2-7; CDR3 protein: CASSSQGRKRAYEQYF
V gene: TRBV19; D gene: -; J gene: TRBJ2-3; CDR3 protein: CASSIQASTDTQYF
V gene: TRBV28; D gene: TRBD1; J gene: TRBJ1-5; CDR3 protein: CASSSGQGAIGNQPQHF
V gene: TRBV11-1; D gene: TRBD1; J gene: TRBJ2-4; CDR3 protein: CASSHRQGQNIQYF
V gene: TRBV6-5; D gene: TRBD2; J gene: TRBJ2-2; CDR3 protein: CASSYGLVTSGELFF
V gene: TRBV6-6; D gene: -; J gene: TRBJ1-1; CDR3 protein: CASSPPPDLGTEAFF
V gene: TRBV20-1; D gene: TRBD2; J gene: TRBJ2-2; CDR3 protein: CSASSGITTGELFF
V gene: TRBV18; D gene: TRBD1; J gene: TRBJ2-3; CDR3 protein: CASSNTGGFGTDTQYF
V gene: TRBV7-9; D gene: -; J gene: TRBJ1-1; CDR3 protein: CASSSRQSGSTEAFF
V gene: TRBV6-1; D gene: -; J gene: TRBJ2-3; CDR3 protein: CASREGGRADTQYF
V gene: TRBV19; D gene: -; J gene: TRBJ1-1; CDR3 protein: CASEGTGPAGTEAFF
V gene: TRBV5-8; D gene: -; J gene: TRBJ2-3; CDR3 protein: CASVSSGSPSTDTQYF
V gene: TRBV28; D gene: -; J gene: TRBJ2-6; CDR3 protein: CASSPSGRSGANVLTF
V gene: TRBV5-1; D gene: -; J gene: TRBJ2-3; CDR3 protein: CASSLGGGTDTQYF
V gene: TRBV28; D gene: TRBD2; J gene: TRBJ2-2; CDR3 protein: CASSFAGGTGELFF
V gene: TRBV10-3; D gene: -; J gene: TRBJ1-6; CDR3 protein: CAISDLEGNSPLHF
V gene: TRBV5-1; D gene: -; J gene: TRBJ2-4; CDR3 protein: CASSLEVGAIQYF
V gene: TRBV11-3; D gene: -; J gene: TRBJ2-2; CDR3 protein: CASSLRGANGELFF
V gene: TRBV19; D gene: -; J gene: TRBJ2-1; CDR3 protein: CASSTPPWGGTYNEQFF
V gene: TRBV20-1; D gene: -; J gene: TRBJ1-1; CDR3 protein: CSAPGQWNTEAFF
V gene: TRBV6-5; D gene: TRBD1; J gene: TRBJ2-6; CDR3 protein: CASSYSIQQGALSGANVLTF